Listed below are T cell receptor beta chains from one sample, sequenced in a study of cytomegalovirus exposure and HLA in healthy donors. Sequencing was performed with immunoSEQ multiplex PCR; in TCRdb, only in-frame clones are kept and a portion is missing. The sample has about 120,000 clones, over 15% seen once; the top ten hold 2.9%. The sample taken for sequencing was PBMCs. The receptors stem from a female donor in good health and CMV-seropositive. Each CDR3 is given with its conserved first and last residue. A D gene is named only where the DNA matches it firmly. Expanded clones are given a class, and other clones once, few, many or no size at all.

TRBD1	TRBV30	TRBJ2-7	many	CAWSLRTGYYEQYF	TGTGCCTGGAGTTTGAGGACAGGGTACTACGAGCAGTACTTC
.	TRBV27	TRBJ1-2	.	CASSFQGIDWDGYTF	TGTGCCAGCAGTTTCCAGGGCATAGATTGGGATGGCTACACCTTC
.	TRBV6-5	TRBJ2-5	few	CASSYSVAETQYF	TGTGCCAGCAGTTACTCGGTCGCGGAGACCCAGTACTTC
.	TRBV2	TRBJ1-2	few	CASSLSSSARQDYGYTF	TGTGCCAGCAGCCTTAGTTCCTCTGCGAGACAAGACTATGGCTACACCTTC
TRBD1	TRBV10-3	TRBJ1-2	few	CAISGGQGASNYGYTF	TGTGCCATCAGTGGGGGACAGGGGGCATCTAACTATGGCTACACCTTC
.	TRBV10-3	TRBJ2-3	few	CAISDIRRISTDTQYF	TGTGCCATCAGTGATATAAGGAGAATTAGCACAGATACGCAGTATTTT
TRBD1	TRBV4-1	TRBJ1-1	few	CASSQGQSAGEAFF	TGCGCCAGCAGCCAGGGACAGTCAGCTGGTGAAGCTTTCTTT
.	TRBV7-2	TRBJ1-5	.	CASSNSGTQHF	TGTGCCAGCAGCAACAGCGGGACCCAGCATTTT
.	TRBV6-5	TRBJ2-7	.	CASSYKRGNYEQYF	TGTGCCAGCAGTTACAAACGGGGAAACTACGAGCAGTACTTC
.	TRBV9	TRBJ1-2	.	CASSLRGGEGNYGYTF	TGTGCCAGCAGCCTTCGAGGGGGGGAGGGCAACTATGGCTACACCTTC
.	TRBV29-1	TRBJ2-1	few	CSVVGGASSYNEQFF	TGCAGCGTCGTCGGAGGGGCCTCCTCCTACAATGAGCAGTTCTTC
TRBD2	TRBV28	TRBJ2-2	few	CASHREGRVTGELFF	TGTGCCAGCCACCGGGAGGGCCGGGTAACCGGGGAACTGTTTTTT
.	TRBV5-4	TRBJ1-5	.	CASPGGGESRNQPQHF	TGTGCCAGCCCTGGAGGGGGGGAATCGCGCAATCAGCCCCAGCATTTT
.	TRBV2	TRBJ1-1	few	CASRTDRNTEAFF	TGTGCCAGCAGGACGGACAGGAACACTGAAGCTTTCTTT
.	TRBV4-1	TRBJ2-2	few	CASSTRQGGRTGELFF	TGCGCCAGCAGCACCCGACAGGGAGGTCGGACCGGGGAGCTGTTTTTT
.	TRBV28	TRBJ2-7	.	CASSLPLGGNEQYF	TGTGCCAGCAGTTTACCTCTTGGAGGGAACGAGCAGTACTTC
.	TRBV4-1	TRBJ1-1	.	CASSQDSTGTTEAFF	TGCGCCAGCAGCCAAGATAGTACAGGGACGACTGAAGCTTTCTTT
TRBD1	TRBV15	TRBJ1-4	.	CATSRDGYGTDEKLFF	TGTGCCACCAGCAGAGATGGCTACGGGACAGATGAAAAACTGTTTTTT